The sequence of this T cell receptor beta chain was determined in a study of T-cell reconstitution after alpha-beta-depleted transplantation in children. It was with unique molecular identifiers that the TCRbeta library was prepared. Each CDR3 protein is one row after TCRdb ran MiXCR on the PCR reads. The sample contains about 580,000 distinct CDR3 sequences, about 23% of which appear only once. Unmatched junction bases numbered 5, after V lost 8 bases and J lost 4 bases. The CDR3 spans 13 residues. The germline V gene has CDR1 LNHDA and CDR2 SQIVND (reference sequence). The chain carries TRBV19 and TRBJ2-5; TRBD1 matches at 9 bases. This material consisted of PBMCs, mostly from graft donor cells, taken 360 days after TCRalphabeta/CD19-depleted stem cell transplant. This receptor was identified in a boy in the first two years of life who had a stem cell transplant for acute myeloid leukemia, so the T cells may come from the graft donor. CDR3 nucleotides: TGTGCCAGTGTCGGGACAGGGCGAGAGACCCAGTACTTC. This codes for CASVGTGRETQYF.